This is a list of T cell receptor beta chains from one sample in a study of CD8 T cells in Susac syndrome. TCRdb re-called the immunoSEQ multiplex PCR reads with MiXCR, one entry per CDR3 protein. There are some 190,000 distinct CDR3 sequences in the sample; about 95% occur only once, and approximately 0.098% lies in the top ten. The source material was CD4+ T cells from PBMCs. These receptors were taken from a human donor in good health. CDR3s include the opening cysteine and the closing phenylalanine or tryptophan.

J: TRBJ1-1
V: TRBV15
CDR3: CATSRDRGATSTEAFF

J: TRBJ1-2
V: TRBV23-1
CDR3: CASSQSAAAPHYDGYTF

J: TRBJ2-1
V: TRBV3-1
CDR3: CASSQGRGGSYNEQFF

J: TRBJ2-7
V: TRBV7-9
CDR3: CASSLVGFGYEQYF

J: TRBJ1-5
V: TRBV12-3/TRBV12-4
CDR3: CASSSGDAGGNQPQHF

J: TRBJ2-3
V: TRBV6-1
CDR3: CASSEGQVTDTQYF

J: TRBJ1-5
V: TRBV29-1
CDR3: CSVLVDGNQPQHF

J: TRBJ2-7
V: TRBV29-1
CDR3: CSVVRSASSYEQYF

J: TRBJ2-5
V: TRBV9
CDR3: CASSANYGTSGETQYF

J: TRBJ1-5
V: TRBV28
CDR3: CASRSENIQHF

J: TRBJ2-5
V: TRBV20-1
CDR3: CSARVGGAWVGETQYF

J: TRBJ2-3
V: TRBV6-4
CDR3: CASSPQAGGPDTQYF

J: TRBJ1-5
V: TRBV12-3/TRBV12-4
CDR3: CASSPGGYQPQHF

J: TRBJ2-7
V: TRBV20-1
CDR3: CSARVQSYEQYF

J: TRBJ1-2
V: TRBV12-3/TRBV12-4
CDR3: CASSLSDSPIYGYTF

J: TRBJ2-4
V: TRBV7-9
CDR3: CASSFWKTGGDIQYF

J: TRBJ1-1
V: TRBV7-3
CDR3: CASSLLRENTEAFF

J: TRBJ1-2
V: TRBV7-9
CDR3: CASSFTGTGYGYTF